This T cell receptor (beta chain) was sequenced in a study of blood T cells in healthy people across ages. With respect to this clonotype: Its antigen is as yet unknown.

Germline V gene data show CDR1 as DFQATT and CDR2 as SNEGSKA (reference sequence). Trimming at V came to 6 bases and at J to 7 bases, leaving 14 bases not matched to a gene. This CDR3 is 15 amino acids long. Broader study findings: Unsorted PBMC material precluded a definitive naive versus antigen-experienced comparison.

For the second PCR, which ran for about 7 to 12 cycles, a sample-barcoded 5' primer and a J-beta primer mix were used. Every sample gave at least 2.5 million paired-end reads containing CDR3. TCRdb processed the 5' RACE reads anew with MiXCR; each CDR3 protein has one entry. The sample has approximately 1,100,000 distinct CDR3 sequences; 40% to 45% are singletons. V and J are TRBV20-1 and TRBJ2-4, with 8 bases lining up with TRBD1. The TCR sequence derives from a woman aged 55-69 years in good health. Source material: blood. This CDR3 reads CSAEGQGAVWNIQYF. The CDR3 bases are TGCAGTGCGGAAGGACAGGGTGCTGTTTGGAACATTCAGTACTTC.